This TCR beta chain was sequenced during a study of blood T cell repertoires in COVID-19. The germline CDR1 and CDR2 sequences are MGHRA and YSYEKL. V was pared by 1 base and J by 2 bases, with 12 bases between. CDR3 length: 17 residues. The method was immunoSEQ multiplex PCR; TCRdb's version includes in-frame clones alone and lacks a portion of them. The sample holds 190,000 or so clones, roughly 88% seen once. Material for sequencing was peripheral blood. The receptor was derived from a woman older than 75 with acute or convalescent COVID-19. The rearrangement joins TRBV4-1 to TRBJ1-6; D remains ambiguous. This CDR3 reads CASSQVYSGTYNSPLHF. CDR3 bases: TGCGCCAGCAGCCAAGTTTACTCCGGGACCTATAATTCACCCCTCCACTTT.